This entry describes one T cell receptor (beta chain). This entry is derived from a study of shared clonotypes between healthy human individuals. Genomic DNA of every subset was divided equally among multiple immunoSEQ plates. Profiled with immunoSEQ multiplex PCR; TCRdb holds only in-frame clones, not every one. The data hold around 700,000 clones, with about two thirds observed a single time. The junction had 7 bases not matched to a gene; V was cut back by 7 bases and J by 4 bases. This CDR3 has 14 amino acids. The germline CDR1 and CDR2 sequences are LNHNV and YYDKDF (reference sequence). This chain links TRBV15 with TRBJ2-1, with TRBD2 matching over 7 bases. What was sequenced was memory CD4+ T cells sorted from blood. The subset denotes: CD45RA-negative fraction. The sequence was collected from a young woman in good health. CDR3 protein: CATMPGLRYNEQFF. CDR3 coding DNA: TGTGCCACCATGCCGGGACTAAGGTACAATGAGCAGTTCTTC.